This T cell receptor (beta chain) was documented in a study of cytomegalovirus exposure and HLA in healthy donors. Sampled while nominally healthy, donors likely had unrecorded immune exposures. In germline, CDR1 is SGHNT, CDR2 YYREEE (reference sequence). With 2 bases removed from V and 8 bases from J, the gap between germline ends came to 10 bases. CDR3 length: 13 amino acids. PCR amplification relied on 60 Vbeta primers (plus 13 Jbeta primers). In the original processing: An analysis performed later counted roughly 79 million unique TCR beta chains (roughly 9.9 million of them shared). Some clones are missing from TCRdb's copy, which holds only in-frame ones; the method was immunoSEQ multiplex PCR. V, J and clone size are taken as reported in that table, and D and trimming were inferred from the DNA itself. The sample includes under 200,000 clones, roughly 85% of them seen just once.

The sequence was collected from a man in his forties or fifties in good health and CMV-seropositive. Material for sequencing was PBMCs. This chain joins TRBV5-4 and TRBJ2-2; D is undetermined. CDR3 region: CASSFYRRGELFF. DNA for the CDR3: TGTGCCAGCAGCTTCTACCGGAGAGGGGAGCTGTTTTTT.